Listed here are 12 T cell receptor beta chains from one sample, sequenced in a study of regulatory T cells in long-lasting Graves disease. The TCR beta library used iRepertoire HTBI primers with Arm-PCR amplification of CDR3. TCRdb re-called the multiplex PCR reads through MiXCR, storing one row per CDR3 protein. Among more than 300,000 distinct CDR3 sequences listed, approximately 10% were seen once. The time point was: newly diagnosed GD, antithyroid drugs for less than 3 months. Preparation of the TCR library used RNA extracted from PBMCs. The sample also formed part of further work on T cells in Graves' hyperthyroidism and ophthalmopathy.

Sequencing was performed on peripheral blood mononuclear cells (PBMCs), taken at new diagnosis, from a patient treated with antithyroid drugs. These receptors all come from a woman aged 18-29 years with Graves disease.

CDR3 DNA sequence: TGTGCCAGCAGCCCGTACAAACGTACGGGGCCATGGGAGACCCAGTACTTC. Amino acid sequence: CASSPYKRTGPWETQYF. The chain is built from TRBV11-2 and TRBJ2-5; either TRBD1 or TRBD2 may fit D (5 bases each). CDR1 and CDR2 from the germline V gene are SGHAT and FQNNGV. The length of the CDR3 is 17 residues. V was clipped by 5 bases and J by 5 bases, with 24 bases between them.

This clonotype was detected only once. J is TRBJ1-1 and V is TRBV13, with no clear D. Trimming removed 8 bases at V and 5 bases at J, with 9 bases between. This CDR3 region has 11 residues. The germline V gene has CDR1 PRHDT and CDR2 FYEKMQ (reference sequence). CDR3 DNA sequence: TGTGCCAGCCTTGGGCGAACTGAAGCTTTCTTT. Translated, it gives CASLGRTEAFF. The full variable domain, in which reference TRBV13 and TRBJ1-1 provide the parts outside the CDR3, is AAGVIQSPRHLIKEKRETATLKCYPIPRHDTVYWYQQGPGQDPQFLISFYEKMQSDKGSIPDRFSAQQFSDYHSELNMSSLELGDSALYFCASLGRTEAFFGQGTRLTVV.

The rearrangement links TRBV5-1 to TRBJ1-6; D call uncertain. The germline V and J ends were trimmed by 0 bases and 6 bases, with 10 bases remaining between them. Germline CDR1 is SGHRS and CDR2 is YFSETQ. The length of the CDR3 is 15 residues. The CDR3 loop is CASSLVGVANSPLHF. The DNA of the CDR3 is TGCGCCAGCAGCTTGGTTGGGGTTGCTAATTCACCCCTCCACTTT.

This sequence joins TRBV29-1 and TRBJ2-1, with a weak D call TRBD2 (6 bases). The CDR3 has 13 amino acids. Germline CDR1 reads SQVTM; CDR2 reads ANQGSEA. The ends were cut back, 1 base at V and 8 bases at J, with 12 bases in the middle. CDR3 protein: CSVEVDSGDEQFF. DNA for the CDR3: TGCAGCGTTGAAGTTGATAGCGGAGATGAGCAGTTCTTC.

The table lists this clonotype with many counts. The chain employs TRBV20-1 and TRBJ2-7; TRBD2 matches at 7 bases. Trimming took 3 bases from V and 5 from J; bases not matched to a gene: 4. Germline V gene data show CDR1 as DFQATT and CDR2 as SNEGSKA (reference sequence). There are 12 residues in the CDR3. The CDR3 loop reads CSASGLVHEQYF. The CDR3 DNA is TGCAGTGCTAGCGGACTAGTCCACGAGCAGTACTTC.

The chain recombines TRBV19 with TRBJ1-2, with D maybe TRBD1 (5 bases). V lost 9 bases and J 4 bases, leaving 18 bases between the germline ends. CDR3 length equals 14 residues. Germline V gene sequence: CDR1 LNHDA, CDR2 SQIVND (reference sequence). The CDR3 DNA reads as TGTGCCAGCCGACCCGTCGGCGGGGGCTATGGCTACACCTTC. Translated, it gives CASRPVGGGYGYTF.

This clonotype was found many times. The chain combines TRBV4-3 with TRBJ1-2; no definite D call. In germline, CDR1 is LGHNA, CDR2 YSLEER. V lost 0 bases and J 4 bases, leaving 9 bases between the germline ends. The CDR3 covers 14 residues. The CDR3 sequence: CASSQEQGPYGYTF. CDR3 sequence (DNA): TGCGCCAGCAGCCAAGAACAAGGACCCTATGGCTACACCTTC.

Many counts were recorded for this clonotype. The chain is built from TRBV19 and TRBJ2-1; 9 bases line up with TRBD2. The CDR3 has 15 residues. Looked up from germline, CDR1 is LNHDA and CDR2 is SQIVND (reference sequence). After removal of 9 bases from V and 0 bases from J, the junction contained 6 bases not matched to a gene. CDR3 in amino acids: CASSFSGSSYNEQFF. DNA for the CDR3: TGTGCCAGCAGCTTTAGCGGGAGCTCCTACAATGAGCAGTTCTTC.

This clonotype came up many times. The chain links TRBV12-3 or TRBV12-4 to TRBJ2-1; D gene unclear. Trimming removed 4 bases from V and 1 base from J, with 8 bases in between. The length of the CDR3 is 14 residues. This CDR3 reads CASSYWRSYNEQFF. Here the CDR3 DNA reads TGTGCCAGCAGTTACTGGAGATCCTACAATGAGCAGTTCTTC.

This clonotype was observed many times. The chain has TRBV14 and TRBJ2-3; D perhaps matches TRBD2 (6 bases). The germline V gene encodes CDR1 SGHDN and CDR2 FVKESK. V was clipped by 1 base and J by 2 bases, with 19 bases between them. This CDR3 contains 18 residues. The CDR3 here is CASSQGLPRLVPTDTQYF. In DNA form, the CDR3 reads TGTGCCAGCAGCCAAGGCCTGCCAAGACTAGTTCCCACAGATACGCAGTATTTT.

This clonotype has at least ten counts. The chain links TRBV6-2 or TRBV6-3 to TRBJ2-3, with 13 bases that match TRBD2. The length of the CDR3 is 14 residues. Germline CDR1 reads MNHEY; CDR2 reads SVGEGT. Trimming at V came to 8 bases and at J to 2 bases, leaving 1 base not matched to a gene. The CDR3: CASGLAGATDTQYF. The DNA for the CDR3 is TGTGCCAGCGGACTAGCGGGAGCCACAGATACGCAGTATTTT.

The rearrangement uses TRBV5-1 and TRBJ1-1; TRBD1 aligns across 8 bases. This CDR3 is 15 amino acids long. Germline V CDR1 and CDR2: SGHRS, YFSETQ. Losses at the gene ends were 0 bases for V and 2 bases for J; bases not matched to a gene: 3. CDR3 bases: TGCGCCAGCAGCTTGGCCGGACAGGGAAACACTGAAGCTTTCTTT. As protein: CASSLAGQGNTEAFF.